The rows below give T cell receptor beta chains drawn from one sample of a study of blood T cell repertoires in COVID-19. Assay used: immunoSEQ multiplex PCR; TCRdb lists only in-frame clones, some missing. The sample lists approximately 52,000 clones, approximately 86% occurring once. Source material: peripheral blood. All receptors come from a man between 60 and 75 years old with acute or convalescent COVID-19. The CDR3 runs from the conserved cysteine through the conserved F or W. Fields, in order: clone size, D gene, J gene, V gene, CDR3 DNA, CDR3 protein. The D gene is left open where the match is weak. Part of the rows lack a size; the others show once, few, many or a class for expanded clones.

NA | NA | TRBJ2-4 | TRBV7-2 | TGTGCCAGCAGCTTAATGAGGAGAGACAAAAACATTCAGTACTTC | CASSLMRRDKNIQYF
few | NA | TRBJ1-2 | TRBV29-1 | TGCAGCGTGGACAGAGCTAACTATGGCTACACCTTC | CSVDRANYGYTF
NA | TRBD1 | TRBJ1-1 | TRBV6-4 | TGTGCCAGCAGTGAAAGGACAGGGGGCACTGAAGCTTTCTTT | CASSERTGGTEAFF
NA | NA | TRBJ1-1 | TRBV21-1 | TGTGCCAGCAATCCGACAGACTTGAACACTGAAGCTTTCTTT | CASNPTDLNTEAFF
once | NA | TRBJ2-1 | TRBV6-2/TRBV6-3 | TGTGCCAGCAGTTACGACAGTGAGCAGTTCTTC | CASSYDSEQFF
NA | TRBD2 | TRBJ2-1 | TRBV5-1 | TGCGCCAGCAGCTACCCTAACCCAAAGACTAGCGGGGGATACAATGAGCAGTTCTTC | CASSYPNPKTSGGYNEQFF
NA | NA | TRBJ2-3 | TRBV4-1 | TGCGCCAGCAGCCAAGATTCGGCCCCCAGGAGGACAGATACGCAGTATTTT | CASSQDSAPRRTDTQYF
NA | TRBD1 | TRBJ1-2 | TRBV11-2 | TGTGCCAGCAGCCCTGGGACAGGGGTACGCTATGGCTACACCTTC | CASSPGTGVRYGYTF
NA | TRBD2 | TRBJ2-7 | TRBV6-2/TRBV6-3 | TGTGCCAGCAGTTACGGGACTAGCTCCTACGAGCAGTACTTC | CASSYGTSSYEQYF
few | TRBD1 | TRBJ2-5 | TRBV27 | TGTGCCAGCAGTTCGGACAGGGGGATGGAGACCCAGTACTTC | CASSSDRGMETQYF
NA | TRBD1 | TRBJ1-2 | TRBV3-1/TRBV3-2 | TGTGCCAGCAGCCAAGTCGTGCCAGGGGGAAGAGGCTACACCTTC | CASSQVVPGGRGYTF
NA | NA | TRBJ1-2 | TRBV4-1 | TGCGCCAGCAGCCAGACTGGACAGCTGTTCTATGGCTACACCTTC | CASSQTGQLFYGYTF
NA | NA | TRBJ2-2 | TRBV21-1 | TGTGCCAGCAGCAATGGACGCGGGGGCACCGGGGAGCTGTTTTTT | CASSNGRGGTGELFF
NA | TRBD2 | TRBJ2-1 | TRBV19 | TGTGCCAGTAGTTCCCCGGGGGGATGGTCGTACTACAATGAGCAGTTCTTC | CASSSPGGWSYYNEQFF
NA | NA | TRBJ1-2 | TRBV5-6 | TGTGCCAGCAGCTTGCTGGCATCTAACTATGGCTACACCTTC | CASSLLASNYGYTF
NA | NA | TRBJ2-3 | TRBV21-1 | TGTGCCAGCAGCAAACGTGGGGGCCGGGATACGCAGTATTTT | CASSKRGGRDTQYF
NA | NA | TRBJ1-6 | TRBV18 | TGTGCCAGCTCACCCCGCGGACAGAGTAATTCACCCCTCCACTTT | CASSPRGQSNSPLHF
NA | NA | TRBJ2-7 | TRBV6-5 | TGTGCCAGCAGTTATGGGGGGTGGTCCTACGAGCAGTACTTC | CASSYGGWSYEQYF
NA | TRBD1 | TRBJ1-4 | TRBV29-1 | TGCAGCGTGGGGGGACAGGGACCTAATGAAAAACTGTTTTTT | CSVGGQGPNEKLFF